This is a list of T cell receptor beta chains from one sample in a study of control samples from healthy donors and cancer patients. This table comes from immunoSEQ multiplex PCR, and its TCRdb copy is limited to in-frame clones, with some not included. Counted here are about 140,000 clones, roughly 92% occurring once; the ten biggest clones make up around 11%. The sample taken for sequencing was blood. The source of these receptors is a man aged 25 to 40 in good health. CDR3s include the opening cysteine and the closing phenylalanine or tryptophan. Fields, in order: V gene, D gene, clone size, J gene, CDR3 protein, CDR3 DNA. The D gene is left open where the match is weak. Clone sizes are given selectively: once, few, many, or a class where the clone is expanded.

v_call: TRBV28
d_call: TRBD1
clone_size: -
j_call: TRBJ2-3
cdr3_aa: CASSPGTGAPDTQYF
cdr3_nt: TGTGCCAGCAGTCCTGGGACAGGGGCTCCAGATACGCAGTATTTT

v_call: TRBV7-3
d_call: TRBD2
clone_size: -
j_call: TRBJ2-1
cdr3_aa: CASSRRTGGSKFF
cdr3_nt: TGTGCCAGCAGCCGGAGAACAGGCGGGAGTAAGTTCTTC

v_call: TRBV7-6
d_call: TRBD2
clone_size: -
j_call: TRBJ2-1
cdr3_aa: CASSGTSGIGMSEQFF
cdr3_nt: TGTGCCAGCAGTGGGACTAGCGGGATAGGGATGAGTGAGCAGTTCTTC

v_call: TRBV6-5
d_call: -
clone_size: -
j_call: TRBJ1-1
cdr3_aa: CASSYLSTGANTEAFF
cdr3_nt: TGTGCCAGCAGTTACCTTTCGACAGGAGCGAACACTGAAGCTTTCTTT

v_call: TRBV7-9
d_call: -
clone_size: -
j_call: TRBJ1-1
cdr3_aa: CASSPYMDTEAFF
cdr3_nt: TGTGCCAGCAGCCCCTATATGGACACTGAAGCTTTCTTT

v_call: TRBV7-2
d_call: -
clone_size: -
j_call: TRBJ2-5
cdr3_aa: CASSRDLATETQYF
cdr3_nt: TGTGCCAGCAGCCGCGACTTAGCGACAGAGACCCAGTACTTC

v_call: TRBV30
d_call: -
clone_size: -
j_call: TRBJ1-5
cdr3_aa: CAWSVGRSGQPQHF
cdr3_nt: TGTGCCTGGAGTGTAGGGAGGAGCGGTCAGCCCCAGCATTTT

v_call: TRBV27
d_call: TRBD1
clone_size: -
j_call: TRBJ2-6
cdr3_aa: CASSLFGTGAFSAGANVLTF
cdr3_nt: TGTGCCAGCAGTTTATTCGGGACAGGGGCGTTTTCTGCTGGGGCCAACGTCCTGACTTTC

v_call: TRBV28
d_call: -
clone_size: -
j_call: TRBJ2-1
cdr3_aa: CASSSGAARNEQFF
cdr3_nt: TGTGCCAGCAGTTCCGGGGCCGCTCGCAATGAGCAGTTCTTC

v_call: TRBV6-4
d_call: -
clone_size: -
j_call: TRBJ1-6
cdr3_aa: CASSQTVYNSPLHF
cdr3_nt: TGTGCCAGCAGTCAGACAGTATATAATTCACCCCTCCACTTT

v_call: TRBV10-3
d_call: -
clone_size: -
j_call: TRBJ2-1
cdr3_aa: CAISSDNEQFF
cdr3_nt: TGTGCCATCAGCAGTGACAATGAGCAGTTCTTC

v_call: TRBV6-4
d_call: TRBD1
clone_size: -
j_call: TRBJ1-5
cdr3_aa: CASSVDRGKPQHF
cdr3_nt: TGTGCCAGCAGTGTGGACAGGGGGAAGCCCCAGCATTTT

v_call: TRBV28
d_call: TRBD1
clone_size: once
j_call: TRBJ1-4
cdr3_aa: CASSPPGGTGSEKLFF
cdr3_nt: TGTGCCAGCAGCCCCCCGGGCGGGACAGGGAGTGAAAAACTGTTTTTT

v_call: TRBV19
d_call: -
clone_size: -
j_call: TRBJ1-1
cdr3_aa: CASSIPPGVMENTEAFF
cdr3_nt: TGTGCCAGTAGTATACCGCCCGGGGTTATGGAAAACACTGAAGCTTTCTTT

v_call: TRBV11-3
d_call: TRBD1
clone_size: -
j_call: TRBJ2-1
cdr3_aa: CASSRKGGLYNEQFF
cdr3_nt: TGTGCCAGCAGCCGAAAAGGGGGCCTTTACAATGAGCAGTTCTTC

v_call: TRBV7-2
d_call: -
clone_size: -
j_call: TRBJ2-3
cdr3_aa: CASSLRGAVYTDTQYF
cdr3_nt: TGTGCCAGCAGCTTGAGAGGAGCAGTTTACACAGATACGCAGTATTTT

v_call: TRBV18
d_call: -
clone_size: -
j_call: TRBJ2-6
cdr3_aa: CASSPPASSGANVLTF
cdr3_nt: TGTGCCAGCTCACCACCAGCTAGCTCTGGGGCCAACGTCCTGACTTTC

v_call: TRBV30
d_call: -
clone_size: -
j_call: TRBJ1-1
cdr3_aa: CAWSGSTEAFF
cdr3_nt: TGTGCCTGGAGTGGATCTACTGAAGCTTTCTTT

v_call: TRBV2
d_call: -
clone_size: -
j_call: TRBJ2-1
cdr3_aa: CASTFSAYEQFF
cdr3_nt: TGTGCCAGCACCTTCTCGGCGTATGAGCAGTTCTTC

v_call: TRBV5-4
d_call: TRBD1
clone_size: -
j_call: TRBJ2-3
cdr3_aa: CASSLARGQPTQYF
cdr3_nt: TGTGCCAGCAGCTTGGCCCGGGGACAGCCGACGCAGTATTTT

v_call: TRBV12-3/TRBV12-4
d_call: -
clone_size: -
j_call: TRBJ1-3
cdr3_aa: CASGSGNTIYF
cdr3_nt: TGTGCCAGCGGAAGTGGAAACACCATATATTTT

v_call: TRBV5-5
d_call: TRBD1
clone_size: -
j_call: TRBJ2-2
cdr3_aa: CASSSRRGTANTGELFF
cdr3_nt: TGTGCCAGCAGCTCCCGGAGAGGGACAGCCAACACCGGGGAGCTGTTTTTT

v_call: TRBV6-4
d_call: TRBD1
clone_size: few
j_call: TRBJ1-1
cdr3_aa: CASSTGDSTEAFF
cdr3_nt: TGTGCCAGCAGTACGGGGGACAGCACTGAAGCTTTCTTT

v_call: TRBV27
d_call: -
clone_size: -
j_call: TRBJ1-4
cdr3_aa: CASSPNEGTNEKLFF
cdr3_nt: TGTGCCAGCAGTCCGAACGAGGGAACTAATGAAAAACTGTTTTTT

v_call: TRBV5-1
d_call: -
clone_size: -
j_call: TRBJ1-4
cdr3_aa: CASSGIGASNEKLFF
cdr3_nt: TGCGCCAGCAGTGGGATCGGGGCCTCTAATGAAAAACTGTTTTTT

v_call: TRBV27
d_call: -
clone_size: -
j_call: TRBJ2-1
cdr3_aa: CASRLGLSSYNEQFF
cdr3_nt: TGTGCCAGCCGATTAGGCCTCAGCTCCTACAATGAGCAGTTCTTC

v_call: TRBV25-1
d_call: -
clone_size: -
j_call: TRBJ1-2
cdr3_aa: CASSESTHGGYGYTF
cdr3_nt: TGTGCCAGCAGTGAATCTACCCATGGGGGTTATGGCTACACCTTC

v_call: TRBV9
d_call: TRBD2
clone_size: -
j_call: TRBJ2-7
cdr3_aa: CASSVRRESYEQYF
cdr3_nt: TGTGCCAGCAGCGTAAGGCGGGAGTCCTACGAGCAGTACTTC

v_call: TRBV28
d_call: TRBD2
clone_size: -
j_call: TRBJ2-2
cdr3_aa: CASSLQGLAGEDTGELFF
cdr3_nt: TGTGCCAGCAGTTTGCAGGGACTAGCGGGAGAAGACACCGGGGAGCTGTTTTTT

v_call: TRBV30
d_call: -
clone_size: -
j_call: TRBJ2-1
cdr3_aa: CAWSFGRTAKEQFF
cdr3_nt: TGTGCCTGGAGTTTCGGTCGGACCGCCAAGGAGCAGTTCTTC

v_call: TRBV19
d_call: TRBD1
clone_size: -
j_call: TRBJ2-7
cdr3_aa: CASSIGQGFYEQYF
cdr3_nt: TGTGCCAGTAGTATCGGACAGGGGTTCTACGAGCAGTACTTC

v_call: TRBV3-1/TRBV3-2
d_call: -
clone_size: once
j_call: TRBJ2-2
cdr3_aa: CASSQPAEGVRGELFF
cdr3_nt: TGTGCCAGCAGCCAACCCGCGGAGGGAGTAAGGGGGGAGCTGTTTTTT

v_call: TRBV12-3/TRBV12-4
d_call: -
clone_size: once
j_call: TRBJ2-7
cdr3_aa: CASSYWGSEQYF
cdr3_nt: TGTGCCAGCAGTTATTGGGGTAGCGAGCAGTACTTC

v_call: TRBV27
d_call: TRBD1
clone_size: -
j_call: TRBJ1-5
cdr3_aa: CASSLTGASQPQHF
cdr3_nt: TGTGCCAGCAGTCTGACAGGGGCTTCGCAGCCCCAGCATTTT

v_call: TRBV5-8
d_call: TRBD1
clone_size: -
j_call: TRBJ2-7
cdr3_aa: CASSRTGRSEQYF
cdr3_nt: TGTGCCAGCAGCCGGACAGGGCGGAGCGAGCAGTACTTC

v_call: TRBV12-3/TRBV12-4
d_call: -
clone_size: -
j_call: TRBJ1-2
cdr3_aa: CASSWSGDRGYTF
cdr3_nt: TGTGCCAGCAGTTGGTCAGGGGATCGGGGCTACACCTTC

v_call: TRBV7-2
d_call: TRBD1
clone_size: -
j_call: TRBJ1-5
cdr3_aa: CASSLVGGGTQPQHF
cdr3_nt: TGTGCCAGCAGCTTAGTAGGGGGCGGCACTCAGCCCCAGCATTTT

v_call: TRBV10-3
d_call: -
clone_size: -
j_call: TRBJ1-2
cdr3_aa: CAISESTNYGYTF
cdr3_nt: TGTGCCATCAGTGAGTCAACAAACTATGGCTACACCTTC

v_call: TRBV7-9
d_call: -
clone_size: -
j_call: TRBJ1-1
cdr3_aa: CASRPAGFTEAFF
cdr3_nt: TGTGCCAGCAGGCCGGCAGGGTTCACTGAAGCTTTCTTT

v_call: TRBV4-2
d_call: -
clone_size: -
j_call: TRBJ2-7
cdr3_aa: CASSQDLEMGGYEQYF
cdr3_nt: TGTGCCAGCAGCCAAGATCTGGAAATGGGGGGATACGAGCAGTACTTC

v_call: TRBV7-8
d_call: -
clone_size: once
j_call: TRBJ2-1
cdr3_aa: CASSQTRGPQFF
cdr3_nt: TGTGCCAGCAGCCAAACTCGAGGGCCCCAGTTCTTC

v_call: TRBV30
d_call: -
clone_size: -
j_call: TRBJ2-7
cdr3_aa: CAWSVHEGGLSYEQYF
cdr3_nt: TGTGCCTGGAGTGTACACGAGGGAGGACTGTCCTACGAGCAGTACTTC

v_call: TRBV6-5
d_call: -
clone_size: -
j_call: TRBJ2-7
cdr3_aa: CASSTTGEQYF
cdr3_nt: TGTGCCAGCAGTACAACAGGGGAGCAGTACTTC

v_call: TRBV4-2
d_call: -
clone_size: -
j_call: TRBJ1-1
cdr3_aa: CASSPSGVGTEAFF
cdr3_nt: TGTGCCAGCAGTCCTTCAGGGGTGGGCACTGAAGCTTTCTTT

v_call: TRBV12-3/TRBV12-4
d_call: -
clone_size: -
j_call: TRBJ1-4
cdr3_aa: CASSQGGGGKLFF
cdr3_nt: TGTGCCAGCAGTCAAGGAGGCGGCGGGAAACTGTTTTTT

v_call: TRBV21-1
d_call: -
clone_size: -
j_call: TRBJ1-4
cdr3_aa: CASREGSRTGGCCGPFEKLFF
cdr3_nt: TGTGCCAGCAGGGAGGGGTCCAGGACAGGGGGTTGTTGTGGTCCTTTTGAAAAACTGTTTTTT

v_call: TRBV11-3
d_call: TRBD2
clone_size: few
j_call: TRBJ2-1
cdr3_aa: CASSERETYNEQFF
cdr3_nt: TGTGCCAGCAGCGAGCGGGAGACCTACAATGAGCAGTTCTTC

v_call: TRBV9
d_call: -
clone_size: -
j_call: TRBJ2-1
cdr3_aa: CASSVDGISHNEQFF
cdr3_nt: TGTGCCAGCAGCGTAGATGGTATTTCACACAATGAGCAGTTCTTC

v_call: TRBV11-2
d_call: TRBD2
clone_size: -
j_call: TRBJ2-2
cdr3_aa: CASSLDLGGRGIRTGELFF
cdr3_nt: TGTGCCAGCAGCTTAGATCTTGGCGGGAGGGGTATACGGACCGGGGAGCTGTTTTTT

v_call: TRBV7-9
d_call: TRBD2
clone_size: few
j_call: TRBJ2-3
cdr3_aa: CASSSGTSGSADTQYF
cdr3_nt: TGTGCCAGCAGTTCCGGGACTAGCGGGAGTGCAGATACGCAGTATTTT